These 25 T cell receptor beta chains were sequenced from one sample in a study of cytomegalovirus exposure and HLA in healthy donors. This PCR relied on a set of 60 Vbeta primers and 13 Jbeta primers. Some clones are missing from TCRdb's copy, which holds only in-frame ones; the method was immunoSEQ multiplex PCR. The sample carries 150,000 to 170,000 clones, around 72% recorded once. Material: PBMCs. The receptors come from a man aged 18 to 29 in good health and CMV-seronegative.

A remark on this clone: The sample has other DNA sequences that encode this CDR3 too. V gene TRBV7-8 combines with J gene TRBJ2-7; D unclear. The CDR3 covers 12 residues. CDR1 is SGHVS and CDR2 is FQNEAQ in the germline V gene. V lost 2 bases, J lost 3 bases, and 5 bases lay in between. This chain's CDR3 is CASSLSDYEQYF. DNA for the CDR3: TGTGCCAGCAGCTTAAGCGACTACGAGCAGTACTTC.

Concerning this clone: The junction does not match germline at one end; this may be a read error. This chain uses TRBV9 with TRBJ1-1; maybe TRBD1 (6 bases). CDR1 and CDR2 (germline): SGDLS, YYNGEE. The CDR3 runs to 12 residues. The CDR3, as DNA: TGTGCCAGCGGTACAGGGAACCCTGAAGCTTTCTTT. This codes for CASGTGNPEAFF.

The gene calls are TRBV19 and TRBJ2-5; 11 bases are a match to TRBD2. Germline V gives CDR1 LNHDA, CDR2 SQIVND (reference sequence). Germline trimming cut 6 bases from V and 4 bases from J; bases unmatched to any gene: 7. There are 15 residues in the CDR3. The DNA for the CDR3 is TGTGCCAGTAGGGCAACTAGCGGGAGACTAGAGACCCAGTACTTC. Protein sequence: CASRATSGRLETQYF.

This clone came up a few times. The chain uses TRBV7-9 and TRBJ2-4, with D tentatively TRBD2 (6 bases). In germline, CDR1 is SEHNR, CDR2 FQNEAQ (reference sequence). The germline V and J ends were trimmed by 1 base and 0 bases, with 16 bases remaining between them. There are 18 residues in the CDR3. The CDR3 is CASSLEYGRLQAKNIQYF. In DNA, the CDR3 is TGTGCCAGCAGCTTAGAGTACGGGAGACTCCAAGCCAAAAACATTCAGTACTTC.

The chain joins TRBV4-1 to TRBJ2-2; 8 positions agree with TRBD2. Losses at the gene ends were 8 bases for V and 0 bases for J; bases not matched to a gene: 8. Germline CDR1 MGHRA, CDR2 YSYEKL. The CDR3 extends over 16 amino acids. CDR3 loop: CASGLRGGSNTGELFF. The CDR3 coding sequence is TGCGCCAGCGGTCTTCGCGGGGGGTCGAACACCGGGGAGCTGTTTTTT.

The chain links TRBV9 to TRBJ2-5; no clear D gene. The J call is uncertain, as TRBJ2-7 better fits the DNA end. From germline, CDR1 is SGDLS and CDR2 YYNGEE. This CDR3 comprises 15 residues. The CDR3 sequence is CASSVGVSGDYEQYF. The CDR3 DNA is TGTGCCAGCAGCGTAGGGGTCTCAGGCGACTACGAGCAGTACTTC.

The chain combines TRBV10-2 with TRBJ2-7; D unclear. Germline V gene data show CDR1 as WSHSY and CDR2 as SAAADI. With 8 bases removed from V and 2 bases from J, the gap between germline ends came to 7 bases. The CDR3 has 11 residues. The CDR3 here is CASGAAYEQYF. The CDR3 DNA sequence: TGCGCCAGCGGAGCTGCCTACGAGCAGTACTTC.

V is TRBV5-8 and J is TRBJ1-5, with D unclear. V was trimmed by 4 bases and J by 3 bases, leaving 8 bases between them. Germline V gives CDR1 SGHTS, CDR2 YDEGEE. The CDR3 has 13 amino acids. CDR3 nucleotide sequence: TGTGCCAGCAGCCGGGATCCCAATCAGCCCCAGCATTTT. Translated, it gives CASSRDPNQPQHF.

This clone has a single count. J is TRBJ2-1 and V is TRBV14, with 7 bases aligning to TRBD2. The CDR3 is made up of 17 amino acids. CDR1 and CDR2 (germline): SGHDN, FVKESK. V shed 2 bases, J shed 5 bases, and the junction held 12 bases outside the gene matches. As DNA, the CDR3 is TGTGCCAGCAGCCAACTTGCTTCCCGGGACTACCACAATGAGCAGTTCTTC. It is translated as CASSQLASRDYHNEQFF.

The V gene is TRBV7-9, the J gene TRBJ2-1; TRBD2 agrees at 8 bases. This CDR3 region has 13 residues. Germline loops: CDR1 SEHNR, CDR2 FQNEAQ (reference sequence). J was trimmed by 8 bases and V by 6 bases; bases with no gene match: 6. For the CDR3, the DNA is TGTGCCAGCAGAGCAACCGGGGGGGATGAGCAGTTCTTC. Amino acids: CASRATGGDEQFF. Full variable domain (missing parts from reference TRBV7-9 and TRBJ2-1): DTGVSQNPRHKITKRGQNVTFRCDPISEHNRLYWYRQTLGQGPEFLTYFQNEAQLEKSRLLSDRFSAERPKGSFSTLEIQRTEQGDSAMYLCASRATGGDEQFFGPGTRLTVL.

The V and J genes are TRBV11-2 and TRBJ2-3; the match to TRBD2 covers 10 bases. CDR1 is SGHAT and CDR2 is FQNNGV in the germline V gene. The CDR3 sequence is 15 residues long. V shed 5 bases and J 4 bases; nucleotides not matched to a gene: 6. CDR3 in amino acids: CASSTLAGEPDTQYF. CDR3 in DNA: TGTGCCAGCAGCACGCTAGCGGGAGAGCCAGATACGCAGTATTTT. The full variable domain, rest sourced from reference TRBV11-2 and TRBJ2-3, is EAGVAQSPRYKIIEKRQSVAFWCNPISGHATLYWYQQILGQGPKLLIQFQNNGVVDDSQLPKDRFSAERLKGVDSTLKIQPAKLEDSAVYLCASSTLAGEPDTQYFGPGTRLTVL.

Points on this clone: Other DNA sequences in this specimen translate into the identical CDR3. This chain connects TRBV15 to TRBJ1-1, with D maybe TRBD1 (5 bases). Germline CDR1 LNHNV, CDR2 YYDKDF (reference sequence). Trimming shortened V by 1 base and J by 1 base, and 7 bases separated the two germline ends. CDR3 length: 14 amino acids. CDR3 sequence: CATSRGGENTEAFF. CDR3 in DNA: TGTGCCACCAGCAGAGGGGGGGAGAACACTGAAGCTTTCTTT. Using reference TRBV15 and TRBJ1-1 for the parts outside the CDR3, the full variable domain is DAMVIQNPRYQVTQFGKPVTLSCSQTLNHNVMYWYQQKSSQAPKLLFHYYDKDFNNEADTPDNFQSRRPNTSFCFLDIRSPGLGDTAMYLCATSRGGENTEAFFGQGTRLTVV.

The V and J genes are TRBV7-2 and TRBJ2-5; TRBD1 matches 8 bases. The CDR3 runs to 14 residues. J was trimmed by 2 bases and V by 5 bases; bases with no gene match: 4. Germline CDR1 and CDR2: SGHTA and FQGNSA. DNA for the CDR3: TGTGCCAGCAGCCCCCGGACAGGGCAAGAGACCCAGTACTTC. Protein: CASSPRTGQETQYF.

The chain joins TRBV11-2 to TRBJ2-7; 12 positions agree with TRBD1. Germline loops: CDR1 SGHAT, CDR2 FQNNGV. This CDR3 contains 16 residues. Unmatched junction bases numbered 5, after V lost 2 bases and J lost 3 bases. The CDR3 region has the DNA TGTGCCAGCAGCTTATTGGGGACAGGGGGCTACTACGAGCAGTACTTC. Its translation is CASSLLGTGGYYEQYF.

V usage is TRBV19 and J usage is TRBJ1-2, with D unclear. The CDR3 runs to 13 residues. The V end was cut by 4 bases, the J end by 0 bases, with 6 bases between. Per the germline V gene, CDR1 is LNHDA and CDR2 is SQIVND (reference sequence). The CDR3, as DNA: TGTGCCAGTAGTACTCACACTAACTATGGCTACACCTTC. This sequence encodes CASSTHTNYGYTF.

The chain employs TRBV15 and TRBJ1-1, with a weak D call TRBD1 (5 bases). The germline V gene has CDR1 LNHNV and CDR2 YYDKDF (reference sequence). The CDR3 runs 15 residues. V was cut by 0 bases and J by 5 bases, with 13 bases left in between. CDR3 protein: CATSRDWGSGTEAFF. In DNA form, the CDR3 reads TGTGCCACCAGCAGAGATTGGGGGAGCGGGACTGAAGCTTTCTTT.

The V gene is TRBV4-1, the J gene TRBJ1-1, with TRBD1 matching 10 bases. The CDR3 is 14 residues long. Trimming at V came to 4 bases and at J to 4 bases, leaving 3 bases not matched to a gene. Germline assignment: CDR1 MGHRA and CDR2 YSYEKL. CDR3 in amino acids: CASSRQGATTEAFF. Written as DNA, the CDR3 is TGCGCCAGCAGCCGACAGGGGGCGACCACTGAAGCTTTCTTT.

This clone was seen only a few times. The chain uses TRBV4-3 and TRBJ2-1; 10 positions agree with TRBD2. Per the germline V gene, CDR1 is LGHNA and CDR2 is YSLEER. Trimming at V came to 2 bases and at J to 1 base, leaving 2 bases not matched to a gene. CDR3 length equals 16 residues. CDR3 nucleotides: TGCGCCAGCAGCCAAACAGCGGGAGGGTCCTACAATGAGCAGTTCTTC. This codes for CASSQTAGGSYNEQFF.

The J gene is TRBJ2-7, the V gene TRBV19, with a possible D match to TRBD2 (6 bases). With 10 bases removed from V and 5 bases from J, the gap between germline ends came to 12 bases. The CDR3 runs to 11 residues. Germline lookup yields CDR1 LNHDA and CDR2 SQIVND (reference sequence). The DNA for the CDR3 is TGTGCCACCGCGGAGGGCCACGAGCAGTACTTC. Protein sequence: CATAEGHEQYF.

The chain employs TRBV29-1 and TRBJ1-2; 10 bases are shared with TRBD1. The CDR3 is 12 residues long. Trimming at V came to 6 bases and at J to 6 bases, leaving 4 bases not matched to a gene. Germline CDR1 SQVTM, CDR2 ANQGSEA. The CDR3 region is CSVTGGRNGYTF. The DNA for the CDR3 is TGCAGCGTGACAGGGGGCCGGAATGGCTACACCTTC.

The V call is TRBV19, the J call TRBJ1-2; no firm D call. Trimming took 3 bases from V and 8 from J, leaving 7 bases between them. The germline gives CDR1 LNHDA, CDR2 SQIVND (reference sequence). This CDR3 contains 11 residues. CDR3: CASSIRWGYTF. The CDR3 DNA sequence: TGTGCCAGTAGTATCCGGTGGGGCTACACCTTC.

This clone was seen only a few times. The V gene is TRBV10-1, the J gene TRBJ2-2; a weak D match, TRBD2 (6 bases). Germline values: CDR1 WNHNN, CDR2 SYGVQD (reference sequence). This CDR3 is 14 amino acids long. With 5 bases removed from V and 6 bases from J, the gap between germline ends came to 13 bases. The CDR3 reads CASSSNSGSGELFF. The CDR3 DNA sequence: TGCGCCAGCAGTTCGAATAGCGGCTCCGGGGAGCTGTTTTTT.

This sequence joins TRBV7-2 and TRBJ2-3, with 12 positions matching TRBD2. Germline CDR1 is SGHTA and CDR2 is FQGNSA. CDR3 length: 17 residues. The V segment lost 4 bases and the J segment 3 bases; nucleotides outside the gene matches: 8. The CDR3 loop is CASSSILAGGETDTQYF. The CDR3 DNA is TGTGCCAGCAGCTCGATACTAGCGGGAGGAGAGACAGATACGCAGTATTTT.

The CDR3 loop is CASSERGAGNQPQHF. CDR3 coding DNA: TGCGCCAGCAGTGAGCGGGGGGCTGGGAATCAGCCCCAGCATTTT. The chain has TRBV10-2 and TRBJ1-5; TRBD1 is a possible D gene (6 bases). Germline V gene lookup returns CDR1 WSHSY and CDR2 SAAADI. There are 15 residues in the CDR3. V was cut by 2 bases and J by 4 bases, with 12 bases left in between.

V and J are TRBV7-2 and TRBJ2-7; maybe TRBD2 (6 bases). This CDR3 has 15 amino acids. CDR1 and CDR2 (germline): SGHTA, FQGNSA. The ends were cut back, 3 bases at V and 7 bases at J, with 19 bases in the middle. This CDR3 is CASSLTAGPSGEQYF. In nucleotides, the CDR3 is TGTGCCAGCAGCTTGACCGCGGGGCCCTCGGGGGAGCAGTACTTC.